This is a list of T cell receptor beta chains from one sample in a study of T-cell reconstitution after alpha-beta-depleted transplantation in children. In TCRdb, the PCR reads were re-called with MiXCR into one record per CDR3 protein. The data show 200,000 to 250,000 distinct CDR3 sequences, roughly 7.7% seen once. The material was PBMCs, mostly from graft donor cells, obtained 180 days after TCRalphabeta/CD19-depleted stem cell transplant. These receptors originate from a male patient aged 10 to 17 who had a stem cell transplant for acute lymphoblastic leukemia, so the T cells may come from the graft donor. Each CDR3 is given without its conserved first and last residue. The D gene is left open where the match is weak.

TRBJ2-5 TRBD2 TRBV6-5 ASSYSGVKETQY
TRBJ2-3 TRBD1 TRBV10-3 ATRQGTSTDTQY
TRBJ1-5 . TRBV28 ASSFFTLWKRRGQPQH
TRBJ1-4 . TRBV20-1 SAGRQFNEKLF
TRBJ1-1 TRBD1 TRBV9 ASSVEGGSYTEAF
TRBJ1-1 . TRBV29-1 SVQDREAF
TRBJ2-3 . TRBV5-5 ASSPLRAADTQY
TRBJ2-3 . TRBV7-2 ASSLVGLGTDTQY
TRBJ2-7 . TRBV28 ASSRQFYEQY
TRBJ2-2 TRBD1 TRBV4-3 ASSQHIQGAGELF
TRBJ1-5 . TRBV3-1 ASSQGSDSNQPQH
TRBJ2-7 TRBD2 TRBV7-2 ASSLDSGTYEQY
TRBJ2-5 . TRBV2 ASRKFQETQY
TRBJ2-1 . TRBV3-1 ASSPEDDWEQF
TRBJ1-6 . TRBV6-2/TRBV6-3 ASSYSMGVYNSPLH
TRBJ2-3 TRBD2 TRBV18 ASSPIGLAPRTDTHY
TRBJ1-2 TRBD1 TRBV5-1 ASSTGQGSRYGYT
TRBJ2-3 TRBD2 TRBV20-1 SAGGTSGGLGDTQY
TRBJ2-6 TRBD1 TRBV6-1 AITGTGVSGANVLT
TRBJ1-4 . TRBV12-3/TRBV12-4 ASGIRGRNEKLF
TRBJ2-2 . TRBV7-9 ASSFAQSANTGELF
TRBJ2-2 . TRBV7-9 ASSLAWGFANTGELF
TRBJ1-2 . TRBV28 ASSFHPGSAGYT
TRBJ1-3 TRBD1 TRBV6-5 ASSSLVTQGAAGNTIY
TRBJ2-5 TRBD1 TRBV9 ASSVATGGETQY